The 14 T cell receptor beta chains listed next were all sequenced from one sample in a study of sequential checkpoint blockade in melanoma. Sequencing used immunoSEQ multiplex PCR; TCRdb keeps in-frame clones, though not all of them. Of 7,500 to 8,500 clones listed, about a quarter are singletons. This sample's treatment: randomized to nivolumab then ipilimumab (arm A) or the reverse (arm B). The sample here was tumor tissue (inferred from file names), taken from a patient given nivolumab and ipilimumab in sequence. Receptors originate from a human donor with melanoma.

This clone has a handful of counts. CDR3 coding DNA: TGTGCCAGCGGGCCGCCGCCGGCCAAGATGGGGTATGGCTACACCTTC. Protein product: CASGPPPAKMGYGYTF. This rearrangement joins TRBV12-5 to TRBJ1-2; D not certain. Germline V gives CDR1 LGHNT, CDR2 FRNRAP. This CDR3 has 16 amino acids.

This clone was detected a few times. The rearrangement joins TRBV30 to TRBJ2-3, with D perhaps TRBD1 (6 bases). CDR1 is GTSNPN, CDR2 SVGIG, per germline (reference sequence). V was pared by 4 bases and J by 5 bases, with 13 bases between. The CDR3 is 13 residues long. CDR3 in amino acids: CAWTGVSRDTQYF. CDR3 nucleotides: TGTGCCTGGACAGGGGTTAGTAGAGATACGCAGTATTTT. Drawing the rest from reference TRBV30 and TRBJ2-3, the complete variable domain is SQTIHQWPATLVQPVGSPLSLECTVEGTSNPNLYWYRQAAGRGLQLLFYSVGIGQISSEVPQNLSASRPQDRQFILSSKKLLLSDSGFYLCAWTGVSRDTQYFGPGTRLTVL.

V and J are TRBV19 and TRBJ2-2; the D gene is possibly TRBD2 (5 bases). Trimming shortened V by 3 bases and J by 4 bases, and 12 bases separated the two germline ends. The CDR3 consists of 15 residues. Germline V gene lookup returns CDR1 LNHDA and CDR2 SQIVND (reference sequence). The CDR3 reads CASSIVGAGTGELFF. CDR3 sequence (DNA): TGTGCCAGTAGTATCGTGGGCGCGGGCACCGGGGAGCTGTTTTTT.

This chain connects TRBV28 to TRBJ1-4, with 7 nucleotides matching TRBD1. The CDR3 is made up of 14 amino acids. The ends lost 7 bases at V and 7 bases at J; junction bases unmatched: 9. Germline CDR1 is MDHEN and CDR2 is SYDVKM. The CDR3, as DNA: TGTGCCAGCAATCCGGGACAGTTACTTGAAAAACTGTTTTTT. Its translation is CASNPGQLLEKLFF.

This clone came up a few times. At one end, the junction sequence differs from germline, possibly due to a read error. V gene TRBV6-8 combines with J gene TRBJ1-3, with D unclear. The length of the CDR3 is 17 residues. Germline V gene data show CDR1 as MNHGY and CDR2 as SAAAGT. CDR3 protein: CAISVNGDDLRGNTIYF. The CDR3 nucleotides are TGTGCCATCAGTGTTAATGGGGATGACCTGCGTGGAAACACCATATATTTT.

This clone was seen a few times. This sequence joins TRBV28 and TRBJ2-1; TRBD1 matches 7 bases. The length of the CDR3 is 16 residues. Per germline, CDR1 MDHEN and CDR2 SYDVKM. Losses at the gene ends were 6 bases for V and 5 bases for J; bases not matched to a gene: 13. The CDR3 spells CASSFFGTALHNEQFF. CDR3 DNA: TGTGCCAGCAGCTTCTTTGGGACAGCACTCCACAATGAGCAGTTCTTC.

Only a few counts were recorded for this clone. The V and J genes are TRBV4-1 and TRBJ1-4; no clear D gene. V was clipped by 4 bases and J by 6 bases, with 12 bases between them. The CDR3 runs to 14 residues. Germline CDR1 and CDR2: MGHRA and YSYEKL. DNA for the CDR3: TGCGCCAGCAGCCCGGACTTGTTGGATGAAAAACTGTTTTTT. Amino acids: CASSPDLLDEKLFF.

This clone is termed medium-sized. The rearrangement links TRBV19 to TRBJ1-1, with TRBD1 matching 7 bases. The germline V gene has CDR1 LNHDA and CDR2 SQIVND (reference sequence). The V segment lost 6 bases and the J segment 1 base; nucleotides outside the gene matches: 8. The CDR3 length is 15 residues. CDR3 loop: CASRSGQWENTEAFF. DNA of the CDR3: TGTGCCAGTAGATCGGGACAGTGGGAGAACACTGAAGCTTTCTTT.

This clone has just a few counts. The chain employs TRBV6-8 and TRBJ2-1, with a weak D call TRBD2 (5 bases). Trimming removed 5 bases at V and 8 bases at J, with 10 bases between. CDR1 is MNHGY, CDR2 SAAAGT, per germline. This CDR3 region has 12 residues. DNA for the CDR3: TGTGCCAGCAGTCGGAGGTCAGATGAGCAGTTCTTC. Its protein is CASSRRSDEQFF.

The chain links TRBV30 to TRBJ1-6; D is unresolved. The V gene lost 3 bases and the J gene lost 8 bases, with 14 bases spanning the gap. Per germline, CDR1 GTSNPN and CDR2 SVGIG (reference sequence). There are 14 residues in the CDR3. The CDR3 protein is CAWRERLGYSPLHF. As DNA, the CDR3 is TGTGCCTGGAGGGAGAGGTTGGGGTATTCACCCCTCCACTTT.

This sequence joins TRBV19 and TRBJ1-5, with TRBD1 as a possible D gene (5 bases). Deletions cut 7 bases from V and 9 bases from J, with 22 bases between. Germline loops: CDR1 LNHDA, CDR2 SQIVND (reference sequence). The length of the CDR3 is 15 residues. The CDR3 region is CASTEGGTVRGPQHF. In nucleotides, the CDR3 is TGTGCCAGTACCGAAGGAGGGACCGTCCGGGGGCCCCAGCATTTT.

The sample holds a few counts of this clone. The CDR3, as DNA: TGTGCTGCAGACAGGGTGTCCGGATCACCCCTCCACTTT. Residues: CAADRVSGSPLHF. V gene TRBV30 combines with J gene TRBJ1-6, with TRBD1 matching over 7 bases. CDR1 and CDR2 from the germline V gene are GTSNPN and SVGIG (reference sequence). CDR3 length: 13 amino acids.

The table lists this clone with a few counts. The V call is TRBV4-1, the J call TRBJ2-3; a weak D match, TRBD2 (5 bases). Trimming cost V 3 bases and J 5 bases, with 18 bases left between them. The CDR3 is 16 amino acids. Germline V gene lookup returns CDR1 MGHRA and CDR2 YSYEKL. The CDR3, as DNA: TGCGCCAGCAGCCACCGACTATTAGTTTGGGGAGATACGCAGTATTTT. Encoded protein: CASSHRLLVWGDTQYF.

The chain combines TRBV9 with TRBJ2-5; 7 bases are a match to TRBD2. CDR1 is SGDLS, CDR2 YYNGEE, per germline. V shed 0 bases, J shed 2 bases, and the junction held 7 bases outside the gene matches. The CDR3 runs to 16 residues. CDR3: CASSVGDGRNQETQYF. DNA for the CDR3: TGTGCCAGCAGCGTAGGCGACGGGAGGAATCAAGAGACCCAGTACTTC.